What follows are 16 T cell receptor beta chains derived from one specimen sequenced in a study of cytomegalovirus exposure and HLA in healthy donors. PCR involved 60 Vbeta and 13 Jbeta primers. Clones were sequenced by immunoSEQ multiplex PCR, and TCRdb holds only the in-frame ones, with some missing. Of approximately 92,000 clones in the sample, 69% were seen once. The sequenced sample consisted of PBMCs. The receptors here all came from a man in his fifties or sixties in good health and CMV-seronegative.

V is TRBV2 and J is TRBJ2-2; tentative D call: TRBD1 (6 bases). Germline CDR1 SNHLY, CDR2 FYNNEI. V shed 5 bases and J shed 4 bases, with 14 bases lying between them. The CDR3 is made up of 15 amino acids. The CDR3 region is CASSPRQGSTGELFF. The CDR3 bases are TGTGCCAGCAGTCCGCGCCAGGGGAGCACCGGGGAGCTGTTTTTT.

V usage is TRBV30 and J usage is TRBJ2-3; unclear D gene. Trimming removed 0 bases from V and 6 bases from J, with 4 bases in between. Germline values: CDR1 GTSNPN, CDR2 SVGIG (reference sequence). This CDR3 spans 11 amino acids. In nucleotides, the CDR3 is TGTGCCTGGAGTGTACTGGATACGCAGTATTTT. Its protein product is CAWSVLDTQYF.

This clone came up a few times. The genes are TRBV30 and TRBJ1-6; a possible D gene is TRBD1 (5 bases). From germline, CDR1 is GTSNPN and CDR2 SVGIG (reference sequence). V lost 4 bases and J 9 bases, leaving 13 bases between the germline ends. The CDR3 contains 13 residues. The CDR3 region has the DNA TGTGCCTGGACCGGAGGGACGGCTTCACCCCTCCACTTT. Translation gives CAWTGGTASPLHF.

The V gene is TRBV4-1, the J gene TRBJ2-1, with 7 bases identical to TRBD2. The CDR3 is made up of 15 amino acids. V lost 5 bases, J lost 8 bases, and 12 bases stayed unmatched. Germline V gene data show CDR1 as MGHRA and CDR2 as YSYEKL. The chain's CDR3 is CASSVGAAGEDEQFF. The CDR3 DNA is TGCGCCAGCAGCGTCGGCGCGGCGGGGGAGGATGAGCAGTTCTTC.

The chain employs TRBV7-9 and TRBJ2-2, with 7 bases that match TRBD2. The CDR3 has 17 residues. The V gene end was trimmed by 5 bases and the J gene end by 7 bases; junction bases not matched to a gene: 16. Germline V gene lookup returns CDR1 SEHNR and CDR2 FQNEAQ (reference sequence). CDR3 sequence reads: CASSLRRGVEFGGELFF. The CDR3 DNA is TGTGCCAGCAGCCTCCGACGGGGGGTTGAGTTTGGCGGGGAGCTGTTTTTT.

This chain links TRBV7-2 with TRBJ1-2, with D tentatively TRBD1 (5 bases). The CDR3 sequence is 15 residues long. V lost 5 bases and J 6 bases, leaving 19 bases between the germline ends. The V gene's germline CDR1 is SGHTA and CDR2 FQGNSA. The CDR3 DNA is TGTGCCAGCAGCCCACTTTCGGGGGTATGGGATGGCTACACCTTC. Translated: CASSPLSGVWDGYTF.

This chain joins TRBV19 and TRBJ1-4; tentatively, D is TRBD1 (5 bases). CDR3 length: 14 residues. Germline V gene data show CDR1 as LNHDA and CDR2 as SQIVND (reference sequence). The ends were cut back, 6 bases at V and 3 bases at J, with 11 bases in the middle. CDR3 in amino acids: CASRIQGSNEKLFF. The CDR3 coding sequence is TGTGCCAGTAGGATCCAGGGTTCTAATGAAAAACTGTTTTTT.

This chain links TRBV11-1 with TRBJ1-4; D call uncertain. The CDR3 consists of 14 residues. Germline lookup yields CDR1 SGHAT and CDR2 FQDESV (reference sequence). Trimming removed 2 bases at V and 3 bases at J, with 7 bases between. The CDR3 region is CASSLREPNEKLFF. For the CDR3, the DNA is TGTGCCAGCAGCTTACGGGAGCCTAATGAAAAACTGTTTTTT. The whole variable domain, filled in from reference TRBV11-1 and TRBJ1-4, reads EAEVAQSPRYKITEKSQAVAFWCDPISGHATLYWYRQILGQGPELLVQFQDESVVDDSQLPKDRFSAERLKGVDSTLKIQPAELGDSAMYLCASSLREPNEKLFFGSGTQLSVL.

This sequence joins TRBV6-6 and TRBJ2-1, with TRBD2 identical over 11 bases. From germline, CDR1 is MNHNY and CDR2 SVGAGI (reference sequence). This CDR3 has 16 residues. With 2 bases clipped from V and 8 bases from J, the junction kept 8 bases outside the gene matches. The CDR3 sequence is CASSYGGLADKDEQFF. The CDR3 DNA reads as TGTGCCAGCAGTTACGGGGGACTAGCGGATAAGGATGAGCAGTTCTTC.

This clone was seen more than once but under ten times. The rearrangement uses TRBV4-2 and TRBJ2-1, with 9 bases identical to TRBD2. Trimming removed 0 bases from V and 2 bases from J; junction bases left unmatched: 2. CDR3 length equals 16 residues. Germline assignment: CDR1 LGHNA and CDR2 YNFKEQ. CDR3 sequence (DNA): TGTGCCAGCAGCCAAGATGCGGGGGGGCCCTACAATGAGCAGTTCTTC. Translating gives CASSQDAGGPYNEQFF.

This chain joins TRBV28 and TRBJ1-2; TRBD1 matches at 8 bases. Germline-derived CDR1 and CDR2 are MDHEN and SYDVKM. Trimming at V came to 5 bases and at J to 6 bases, leaving 8 bases not matched to a gene. The length of the CDR3 is 14 residues. DNA for the CDR3: TGTGCCAGCAGTCCTTTGGACAGGGACAATGGCTACACCTTC. Protein: CASSPLDRDNGYTF.

The V call is TRBV6-5, the J call TRBJ2-7; D may be TRBD1 (6 bases). The ends were cut back, 7 bases at V and 5 bases at J, with 15 bases in the middle. The CDR3 extends over 13 amino acids. The germline gives CDR1 MNHEY, CDR2 SVGAGI. The CDR3 loop is CASISRQGNEQYF. In nucleotides, the CDR3 is TGTGCCAGCATAAGTAGGCAGGGGAACGAGCAGTACTTC.

The chain joins TRBV18 to TRBJ1-5, with D hard to call. Germline values: CDR1 KGHSH, CDR2 LQKENI. The CDR3 has 14 amino acids. Trimming took 4 bases from V and 0 from J, leaving 7 bases between them. DNA for the CDR3: TGTGCCAGCTCACAGATCGGTAGCAATCAGCCCCAGCATTTT. Amino acid sequence: CASSQIGSNQPQHF.

This clone was recorded only once. This chain joins TRBV5-1 and TRBJ1-1; TRBD1 matches 12 bases. Per germline, CDR1 SGHRS and CDR2 YFSETQ. The CDR3 runs to 15 residues. After removal of 0 bases from V and 6 bases from J, the junction contained 3 bases not matched to a gene. This CDR3 is CASSLDGTGGSEAFF. The CDR3 DNA reads TGCGCCAGCAGCTTGGACGGGACAGGGGGCTCTGAAGCTTTCTTT.

J is TRBJ1-4 and V is TRBV4-3, with D tentatively TRBD1 (6 bases). The V end was cut by 1 base, the J end by 4 bases, with 7 bases between. Germline CDR1 reads LGHNA; CDR2 reads YSLEER. The CDR3 sequence is 14 residues long. Written as DNA, the CDR3 is TGCGCCAGCAGCCAAGTACAGGGTAATGAAAAACTGTTTTTT. It yields the protein CASSQVQGNEKLFF.

The chain couples TRBV6-5 to TRBJ1-3; no clear D. Per germline, CDR1 MNHEY and CDR2 SVGAGI. Trimming removed 6 bases from V and 4 bases from J, with 13 bases in between. This CDR3 comprises 14 residues. CDR3 in DNA: TGTGCCAGCAGCACGGCGAGGAACGGAAACACCATATATTTT. Translation gives CASSTARNGNTIYF.